This TCR beta chain was identified in a study of a mutant IDH1 vaccine in newly diagnosed glioma. Study as a whole: In weeks 1, 3, 5, 7, 11, 15, 19 and 23, patients were vaccinated. Vaccination started 4-6 weeks after radiotherapy alone, or with temozolomide cycles. An approximately 62% male, approximately 38% female split and a mean age of approximately 40 years characterized treated patients. Patients previously underwent radiotherapy, temozolomide, or both, and most underwent both.

The time point was: week 5, during vaccination. It was 300 ug of mutant IDH1 20-mer peptide that made up each vaccine dose, given with topical imiquimod. Remarks on this clone: As yet, its antigen is unknown.

Only in-frame clones appear in the TCRdb table, and some are missing; sequencing was by immunoSEQ multiplex PCR. The sample holds about 37,000 clones; about 79% are singletons and the top ten take more than 20%. Deletions cut 2 bases from V and 2 bases from J, with 10 bases between. This CDR3 is built from 15 residues. Per germline, CDR1 SGHRS and CDR2 YFSETQ. This chain joins TRBV5-1 and TRBJ2-2; no clear D. The receptor was derived from a young man with glioma. Sample: PBMCs, taken from a glioma patient whose treatment included an IDH1 peptide vaccine. CDR3 nucleotide sequence: TGCGCCAGCAGCTTCTCCCAGGTCAACACCGGGGAGCTGTTTTTT. Its translation is CASSFSQVNTGELFF.